This T cell receptor beta chain was retrieved from a study of blood T cell repertoires in COVID-19. As for the study in general: Sites across the United States, Italy and Spain contributed samples from acute and convalescent COVID-19.

The germline V gene encodes CDR1 MNHNS and CDR2 SASEGT. V lost 3 bases and J 4 bases, leaving 16 bases between the germline ends. The CDR3 is 15 residues long. Authors' analysis steps: Cell counts per sample came from amplifying reference gene primers. The protocol was immunoSEQ multiplex PCR, while the TCRdb copy is restricted to in-frame clones and leaves out a portion. Clone size and V and J calls were adopted from that table, with D and trimming inferred from the DNA. The sample contains about 360,000 clones, about 83% of which appear only once. The source of this sequence is a man between 25 and 39 years old with active or convalescent COVID-19. Sequencing was carried out using peripheral blood. This chain joins TRBV6-1 and TRBJ2-7, with D perhaps TRBD1 (5 bases). CDR3 sequence (DNA): TGTGCCAGCAGTGAGGCCTCAGGGAACCCTTACGAGCAGTACTTC. It yields the protein CASSEASGNPYEQYF.